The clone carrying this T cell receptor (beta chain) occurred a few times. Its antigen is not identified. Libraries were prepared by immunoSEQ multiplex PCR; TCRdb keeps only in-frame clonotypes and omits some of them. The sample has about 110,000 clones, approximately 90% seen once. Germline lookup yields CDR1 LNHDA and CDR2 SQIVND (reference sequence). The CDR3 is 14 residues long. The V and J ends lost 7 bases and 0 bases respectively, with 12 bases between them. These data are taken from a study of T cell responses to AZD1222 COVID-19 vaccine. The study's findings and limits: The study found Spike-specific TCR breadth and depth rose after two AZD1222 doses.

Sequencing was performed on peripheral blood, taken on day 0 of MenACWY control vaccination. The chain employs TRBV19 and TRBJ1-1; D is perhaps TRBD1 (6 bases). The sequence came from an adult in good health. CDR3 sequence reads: CASTLGAVNTEAFF. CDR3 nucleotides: TGTGCCAGTACTCTGGGGGCTGTGAACACTGAAGCTTTCTTT.